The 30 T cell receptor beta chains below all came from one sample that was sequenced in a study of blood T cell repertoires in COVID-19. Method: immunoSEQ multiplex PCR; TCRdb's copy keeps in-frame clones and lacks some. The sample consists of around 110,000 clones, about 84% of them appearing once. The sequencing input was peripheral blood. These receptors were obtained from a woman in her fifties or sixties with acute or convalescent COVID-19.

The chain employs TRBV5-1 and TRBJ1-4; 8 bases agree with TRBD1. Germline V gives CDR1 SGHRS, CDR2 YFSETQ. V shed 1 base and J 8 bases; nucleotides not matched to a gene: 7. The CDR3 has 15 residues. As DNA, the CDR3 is TGCGCCAGCAGCTTGTGGCAGGGGGCAGGCGAAAAACTGTTTTTT. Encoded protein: CASSLWQGAGEKLFF.

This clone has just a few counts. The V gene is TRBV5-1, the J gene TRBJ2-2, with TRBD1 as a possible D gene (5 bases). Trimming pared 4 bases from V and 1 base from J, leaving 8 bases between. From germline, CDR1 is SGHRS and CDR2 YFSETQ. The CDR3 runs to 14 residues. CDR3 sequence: CASSNGQNTGELFF. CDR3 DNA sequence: TGCGCCAGCAGCAACGGACAGAACACCGGGGAGCTGTTTTTT.

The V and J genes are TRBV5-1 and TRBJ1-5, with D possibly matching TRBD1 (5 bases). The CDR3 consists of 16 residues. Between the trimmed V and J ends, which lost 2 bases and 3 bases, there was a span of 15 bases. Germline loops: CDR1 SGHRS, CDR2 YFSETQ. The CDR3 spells CASSFGASGDNQPQHF. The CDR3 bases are TGCGCCAGCAGCTTCGGAGCTTCGGGGGACAATCAGCCCCAGCATTTT.

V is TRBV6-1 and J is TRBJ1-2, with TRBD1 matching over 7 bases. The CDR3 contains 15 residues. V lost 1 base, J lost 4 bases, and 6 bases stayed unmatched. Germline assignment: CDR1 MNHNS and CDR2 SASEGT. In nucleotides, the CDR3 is TGTGCCAGCAGTGAAGGAGGGGGCGCCGGCTATGGCTACACCTTC. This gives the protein CASSEGGGAGYGYTF.

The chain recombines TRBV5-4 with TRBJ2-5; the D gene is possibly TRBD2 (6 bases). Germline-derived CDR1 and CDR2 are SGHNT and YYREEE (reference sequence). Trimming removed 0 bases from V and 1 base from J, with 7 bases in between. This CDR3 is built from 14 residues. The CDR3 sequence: CASSLAGGQETQYF. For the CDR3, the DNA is TGTGCCAGCAGCTTGGCCGGGGGCCAAGAGACCCAGTACTTC.

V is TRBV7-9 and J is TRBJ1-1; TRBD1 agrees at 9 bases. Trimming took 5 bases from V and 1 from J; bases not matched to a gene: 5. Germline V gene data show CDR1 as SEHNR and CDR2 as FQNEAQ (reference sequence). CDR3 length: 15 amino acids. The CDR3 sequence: CASSAQGAGNTEAFF. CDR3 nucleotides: TGTGCCAGCAGCGCACAGGGGGCCGGGAACACTGAAGCTTTCTTT.

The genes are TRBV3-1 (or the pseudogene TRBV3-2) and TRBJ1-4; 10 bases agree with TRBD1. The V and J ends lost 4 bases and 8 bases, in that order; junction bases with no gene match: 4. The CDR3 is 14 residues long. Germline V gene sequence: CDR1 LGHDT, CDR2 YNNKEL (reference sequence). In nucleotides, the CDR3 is TGTGCCAGCAGCCTGGGACAGGGGTACGAAAAACTGTTTTTT. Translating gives CASSLGQGYEKLFF.

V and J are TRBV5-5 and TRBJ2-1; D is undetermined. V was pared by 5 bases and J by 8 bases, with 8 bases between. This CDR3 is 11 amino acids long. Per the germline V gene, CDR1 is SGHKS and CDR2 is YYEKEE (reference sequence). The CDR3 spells CASRFRYEQFF. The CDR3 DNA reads TGTGCCAGCAGGTTTAGATATGAGCAGTTCTTC.

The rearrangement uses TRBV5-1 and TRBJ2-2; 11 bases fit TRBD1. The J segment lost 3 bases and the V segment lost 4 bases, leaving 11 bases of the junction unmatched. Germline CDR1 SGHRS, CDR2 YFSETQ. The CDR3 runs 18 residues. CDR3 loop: CASSAGQGVLLYTGELFF. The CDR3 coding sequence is TGCGCCAGCAGCGCGGGACAGGGGGTTCTCCTTTACACCGGGGAGCTGTTTTTT.

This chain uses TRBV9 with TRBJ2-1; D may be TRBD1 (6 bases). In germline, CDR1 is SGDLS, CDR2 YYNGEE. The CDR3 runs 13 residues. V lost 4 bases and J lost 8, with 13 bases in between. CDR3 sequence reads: CASSFSGVDEQFF. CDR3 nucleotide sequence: TGTGCCAGCAGCTTTTCAGGGGTCGATGAGCAGTTCTTC.

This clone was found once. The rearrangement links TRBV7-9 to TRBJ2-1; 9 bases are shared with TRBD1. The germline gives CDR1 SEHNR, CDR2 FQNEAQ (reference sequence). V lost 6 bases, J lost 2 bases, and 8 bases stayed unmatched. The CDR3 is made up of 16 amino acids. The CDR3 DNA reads TGTGCCAGCAGTTACATCGACAGGGGGACCTACAATGAGCAGTTCTTC. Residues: CASSYIDRGTYNEQFF. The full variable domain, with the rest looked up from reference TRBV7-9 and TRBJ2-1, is DTGVSQNPRHKITKRGQNVTFRCDPISEHNRLYWYRQTLGQGPEFLTYFQNEAQLEKSRLLSDRFSAERPKGSFSTLEIQRTEQGDSAMYLCASSYIDRGTYNEQFFGPGTRLTVL.

As DNA, the CDR3 is TGTGCCACCAGCCCAGATCCTAACTATGGCTACACCTTC. This encodes CATSPDPNYGYTF. The chain combines TRBV15 with TRBJ1-2; D unclear. The germline V gene encodes CDR1 LNHNV and CDR2 YYDKDF (reference sequence). Trimming stripped 5 bases from V and 0 bases from J, with 7 bases between. This CDR3 region has 13 residues.

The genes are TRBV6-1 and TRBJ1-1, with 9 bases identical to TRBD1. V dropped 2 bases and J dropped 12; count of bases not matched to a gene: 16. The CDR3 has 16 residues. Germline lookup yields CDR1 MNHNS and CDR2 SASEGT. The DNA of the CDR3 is TGTGCCAGCAGTGAACTAGGAGGGACAGGGATGTCTATACCTTTCTTT. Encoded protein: CASSELGGTGMSIPFF.

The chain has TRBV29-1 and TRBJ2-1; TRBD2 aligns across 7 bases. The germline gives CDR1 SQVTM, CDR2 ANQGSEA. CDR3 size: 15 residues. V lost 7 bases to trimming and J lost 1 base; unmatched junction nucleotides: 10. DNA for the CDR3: TGCAGCGCCGAGGGAGGGGAAGGTTCCTACAATGAGCAGTTCTTC. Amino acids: CSAEGGEGSYNEQFF.

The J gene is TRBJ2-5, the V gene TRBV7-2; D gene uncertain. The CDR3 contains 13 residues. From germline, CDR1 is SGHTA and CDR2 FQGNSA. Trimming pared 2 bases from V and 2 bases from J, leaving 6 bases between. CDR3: CASSLNLQETQYF. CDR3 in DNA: TGTGCCAGCAGCTTAAATCTACAAGAGACCCAGTACTTC. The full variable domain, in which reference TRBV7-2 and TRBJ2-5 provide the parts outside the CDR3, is GAGVSQSPSNKVTEKGKDVELRCDPISGHTALYWYRQSLGQGLEFLIYFQGNSAPDKSGLPSDRFSAERTGGSVSTLTIQRTQQEDSAVYLCASSLNLQETQYFGPGTRLLVL.

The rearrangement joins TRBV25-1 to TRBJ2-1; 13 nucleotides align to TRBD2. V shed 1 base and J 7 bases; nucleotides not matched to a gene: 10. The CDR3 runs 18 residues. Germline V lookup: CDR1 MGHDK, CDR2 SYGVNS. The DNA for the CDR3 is TGTGCCAGCAGTGAATGGGGGGAGGGACTAGCGGGACGGAATGAGCAGTTCTTC. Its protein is CASSEWGEGLAGRNEQFF.

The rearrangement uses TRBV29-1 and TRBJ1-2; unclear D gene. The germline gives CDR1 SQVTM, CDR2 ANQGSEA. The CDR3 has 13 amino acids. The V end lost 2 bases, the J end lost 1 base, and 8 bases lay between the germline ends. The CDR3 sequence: CSVEKEFNYGYTF. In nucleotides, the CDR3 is TGCAGCGTTGAAAAGGAGTTTAACTATGGCTACACCTTC.

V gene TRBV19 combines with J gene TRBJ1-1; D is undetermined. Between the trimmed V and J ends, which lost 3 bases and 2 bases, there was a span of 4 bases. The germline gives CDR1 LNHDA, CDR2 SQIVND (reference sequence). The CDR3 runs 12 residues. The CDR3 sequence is CASSISNTEAFF. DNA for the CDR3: TGTGCCAGTAGTATCTCCAACACTGAAGCTTTCTTT.

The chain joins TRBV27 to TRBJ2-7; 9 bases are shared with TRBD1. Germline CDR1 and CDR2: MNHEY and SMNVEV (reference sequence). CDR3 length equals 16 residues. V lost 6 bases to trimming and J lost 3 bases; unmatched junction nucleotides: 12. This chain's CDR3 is CASRGKGGQGRYEQYF. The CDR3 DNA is TGTGCCAGCAGAGGCAAGGGGGGACAGGGTCGCTACGAGCAGTACTTC.

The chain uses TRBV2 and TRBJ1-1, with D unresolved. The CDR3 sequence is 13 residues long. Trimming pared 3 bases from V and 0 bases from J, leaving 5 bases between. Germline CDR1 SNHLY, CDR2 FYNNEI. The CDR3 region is CASSESLNTEAFF. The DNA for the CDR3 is TGTGCCAGCAGTGAGAGCCTGAACACTGAAGCTTTCTTT.

The CDR3 protein is CASSASGSLSGELFF. CDR3 sequence (DNA): TGTGCCAGCTCGGCTAGCGGGAGTCTTTCCGGGGAGCTGTTTTTT. The chain has TRBV2 and TRBJ2-2; TRBD2 matches at 10 bases. Unmatched junction bases numbered 9, after V lost 8 bases and J lost 6 bases. Germline loops: CDR1 SNHLY, CDR2 FYNNEI. The CDR3 sequence is 15 residues long. Full variable domain (rest looked up from reference TRBV2 and TRBJ2-2): EPEVTQTPSHQVTQMGQEVILRCVPISNHLYFYWYRQILGQKVEFLVSFYNNEISEKSEIFDDQFSVERPDGSNFTLKIRSTKLEDSAMYFCASSASGSLSGELFFGEGSRLTVL.

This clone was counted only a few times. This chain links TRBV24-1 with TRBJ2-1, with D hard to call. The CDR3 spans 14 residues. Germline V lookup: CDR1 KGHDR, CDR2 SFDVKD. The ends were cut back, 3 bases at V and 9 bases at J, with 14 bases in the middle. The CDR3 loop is CATSDPQGGGEQFF. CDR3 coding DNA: TGTGCCACCAGTGATCCCCAAGGCGGCGGTGAGCAGTTCTTC.

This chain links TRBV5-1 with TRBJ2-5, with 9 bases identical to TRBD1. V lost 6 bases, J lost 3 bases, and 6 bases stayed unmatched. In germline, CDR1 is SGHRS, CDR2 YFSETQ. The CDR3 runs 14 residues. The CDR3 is CASKEQGAEETQYF. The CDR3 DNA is TGCGCCAGCAAAGAACAGGGGGCTGAAGAGACCCAGTACTTC.

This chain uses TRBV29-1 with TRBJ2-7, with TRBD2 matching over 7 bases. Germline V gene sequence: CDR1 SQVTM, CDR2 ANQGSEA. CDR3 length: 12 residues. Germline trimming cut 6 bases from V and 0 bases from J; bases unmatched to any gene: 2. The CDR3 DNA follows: TGCAGCGTGGGACTAAGCTCCTACGAGCAGTACTTC. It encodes CSVGLSSYEQYF.

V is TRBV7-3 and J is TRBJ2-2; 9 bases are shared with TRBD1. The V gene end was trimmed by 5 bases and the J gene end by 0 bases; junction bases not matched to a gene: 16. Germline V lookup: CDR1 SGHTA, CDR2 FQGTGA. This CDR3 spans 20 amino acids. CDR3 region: CASSPHLWDRAPPNTGELFF. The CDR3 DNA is TGTGCCAGCAGCCCCCATCTGTGGGACAGGGCCCCGCCGAACACCGGGGAGCTGTTTTTT.

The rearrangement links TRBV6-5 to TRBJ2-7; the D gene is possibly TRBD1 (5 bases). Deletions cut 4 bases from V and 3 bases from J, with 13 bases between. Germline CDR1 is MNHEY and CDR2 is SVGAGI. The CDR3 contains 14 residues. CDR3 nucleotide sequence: TGTGCCAGCAGTTCCCCGACAGTTTTCTACGAGCAGTACTTC. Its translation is CASSSPTVFYEQYF.

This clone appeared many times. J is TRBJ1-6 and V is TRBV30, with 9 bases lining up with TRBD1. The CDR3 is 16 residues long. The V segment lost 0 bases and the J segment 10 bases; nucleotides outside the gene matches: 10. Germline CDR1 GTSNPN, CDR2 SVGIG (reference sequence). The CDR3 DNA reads TGTGCCTGGAGTGTACCCCGGGACAGGGTTGGCTCACCCCTCCACTTT. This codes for CAWSVPRDRVGSPLHF.

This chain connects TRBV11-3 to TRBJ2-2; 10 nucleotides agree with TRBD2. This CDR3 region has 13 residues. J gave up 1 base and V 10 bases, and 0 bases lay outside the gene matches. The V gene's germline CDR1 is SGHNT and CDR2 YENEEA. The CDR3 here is CATSGGNTGELFF. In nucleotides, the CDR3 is TGTGCCACTAGCGGGGGGAACACCGGGGAGCTGTTTTTT.

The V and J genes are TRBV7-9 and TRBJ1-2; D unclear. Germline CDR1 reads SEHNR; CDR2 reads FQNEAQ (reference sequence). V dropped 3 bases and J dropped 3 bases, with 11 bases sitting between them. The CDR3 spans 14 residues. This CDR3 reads CASSFSGIDYGYTF. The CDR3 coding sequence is TGTGCCAGCAGCTTCTCCGGGATTGACTATGGCTACACCTTC.

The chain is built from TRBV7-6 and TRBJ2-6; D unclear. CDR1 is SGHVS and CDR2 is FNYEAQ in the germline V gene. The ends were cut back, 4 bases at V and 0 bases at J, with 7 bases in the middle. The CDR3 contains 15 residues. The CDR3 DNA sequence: TGTGCCAGCAGCTCGGTAACCTCTGGGGCCAACGTCCTGACTTTC. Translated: CASSSVTSGANVLTF.